A single sample gave rise to the 16 T cell receptor beta chains below, sequenced in a study of CD8+ T cells in alopecia areata. Documented treatment: oral pan-JAK inhibitor, 5-10 mg twice daily. Sequencing templates came from extracted RNA that was reverse transcribed into cDNA. Libraries were prepared by immunoSEQ multiplex PCR; TCRdb keeps only in-frame clonotypes and omits some of them. The repertoire has 120,000 or so clones, about 59% of them found once; the top ten carry around 6%. The sample was CD4+ T cells sorted from blood, taken at week 4, from a patient treated with tofacitinib. The receptor source for this set is a human donor with alopecia areata.

The chain links TRBV7-2 to TRBJ1-5; 7 bases map to TRBD1. There are 17 residues in the CDR3. J lost 0 bases, V lost 5 bases, and 10 bases had no gene match. Germline V gene sequence: CDR1 SGHTA, CDR2 FQGNSA. Here the CDR3 reads CASSRRDSKNSNQPQHF. In nucleotides, the CDR3 is TGTGCCAGCAGCCGTCGGGACAGCAAGAATAGCAATCAGCCCCAGCATTTT.

The rearrangement joins TRBV9 to TRBJ2-3, with no clear D. Looked up from germline, CDR1 is SGDLS and CDR2 is YYNGEE. V was pared by 0 bases and J by 2 bases, with 13 bases between. The CDR3 is made up of 16 amino acids. CDR3 bases: TGTGCCAGCAGCGTAGGCCGTCAGCCCTACACAGATACGCAGTATTTT. Protein: CASSVGRQPYTDTQYF.

This clone came up a few times. V usage is TRBV30 and J usage is TRBJ1-1; unclear D gene. The ends were cut back, 2 bases at V and 3 bases at J, with 10 bases in the middle. The CDR3 contains 13 residues. In germline, CDR1 is GTSNPN, CDR2 SVGIG (reference sequence). Here the CDR3 DNA reads TGTGCCTGGAGTCTAAGAATGGACACTGAAGCTTTCTTT. The encoded protein is CAWSLRMDTEAFF.

CDR3 sequence (DNA): TGTGCCAGCAGTGACCCGGGAGGTGGTGAGACCCAGTACTTC. This encodes CASSDPGGGETQYF. The V call is TRBV25-1, the J call TRBJ2-5; 7 nucleotides line up with TRBD2. The CDR3 has 14 amino acids. With V trimmed by 3 bases and J by 5 bases, 6 bases remained unmatched. Germline values: CDR1 MGHDK, CDR2 SYGVNS.

Comment on this clone: Other DNA sequences of this sample code for an identical CDR3. V gene TRBV5-6 combines with J gene TRBJ1-3; a possible D gene is TRBD1 (6 bases). The CDR3 runs 14 residues. Germline CDR1 is SGHDT and CDR2 is YYEEEE. Trimming stripped 0 bases from V and 3 bases from J, with 7 bases between. CDR3 in DNA: TGTGCCAGCAGCTTGGGACAGGATGGAAACACCATATATTTT. It specifies CASSLGQDGNTIYF.

The chain is built from TRBV4-1 and TRBJ1-2, with unresolved D. The CDR3 consists of 15 residues. V was trimmed by 0 bases and J by 5 bases, leaving 13 bases between them. Looked up from germline, CDR1 is MGHRA and CDR2 is YSYEKL. CDR3 residues: CASSQEPGRIYGYTF. CDR3 DNA: TGCGCCAGCAGCCAAGAACCAGGACGGATTTATGGCTACACCTTC.

V is TRBV7-2 and J is TRBJ2-5, with D perhaps TRBD2 (6 bases). Germline CDR1 is SGHTA and CDR2 is FQGNSA. Trimming pared 5 bases from V and 2 bases from J, leaving 15 bases between. The CDR3 spans 15 residues. CDR3 sequence (DNA): TGTGCCAGCAGCCCGCGGGCGGGGCCTCAAGAGACCCAGTACTTC. Translating gives CASSPRAGPQETQYF.

V and J are TRBV4-3 and TRBJ2-1; 9 bases match TRBD2. Per germline, CDR1 LGHNA and CDR2 YSLEER. The ends lost 4 bases at V and 2 bases at J; junction bases unmatched: 3. CDR3 length: 15 residues. The CDR3 region is CASSPGLATYNEQFF. CDR3 coding DNA: TGCGCCAGCAGCCCCGGACTAGCGACCTACAATGAGCAGTTCTTC.

CDR3 nucleotides: TGTGCCAGCAGCCAAGATTCCGGGACTGGGCAGTTCTTC. This encodes CASSQDSGTGQFF. The chain combines TRBV4-2 with TRBJ2-1, with a weak D call TRBD2 (6 bases). The CDR3 extends over 13 amino acids. The germline V and J ends were trimmed by 0 bases and 12 bases, with 12 bases remaining between them. Germline CDR1 is LGHNA and CDR2 is YNFKEQ.

This clone was picked up a small number of times. The chain combines TRBV29-1 with TRBJ2-3; D not resolved. Germline lookup yields CDR1 SQVTM and CDR2 ANQGSEA. V lost 3 bases and J lost 2, with 12 bases in between. The CDR3 spans 14 residues. DNA of the CDR3: TGCAGCGTTGAGGTGTTAGCCCTCACAGATACGCAGTATTTT. The encoded protein is CSVEVLALTDTQYF.

The chain couples TRBV5-1 to TRBJ2-5; D is tentatively TRBD1 or TRBD2 (7 bases each). Germline-derived CDR1 and CDR2 are SGHRS and YFSETQ. V gave up 1 base and J gave up 3 bases, with 10 bases separating them. The CDR3 consists of 14 residues. CDR3: CASSLSGTEETQYF. CDR3 DNA sequence: TGCGCCAGCAGCTTGAGCGGGACAGAAGAGACCCAGTACTTC.

The chain recombines TRBV29-1 with TRBJ1-4; 8 positions agree with TRBD1. The CDR3 is 13 amino acids. The germline V gene encodes CDR1 SQVTM and CDR2 ANQGSEA. The ends lost 6 bases at V and 7 bases at J; junction bases unmatched: 7. Written as DNA, the CDR3 is TGCAGCGTCCGGACAGGGAGTGGTGAAAAACTGTTTTTT. It is translated as CSVRTGSGEKLFF.

The chain has TRBV5-6 and TRBJ1-1, with 12 bases identical to TRBD1. The CDR3 totals 16 residues. The ends lost 2 bases at V and 4 bases at J; junction bases unmatched: 6. Germline CDR1 reads SGHDT; CDR2 reads YYEEEE. CDR3 residues: CASSFGTGGSGTEAFF. The DNA of the CDR3 is TGTGCCAGCAGCTTTGGGACAGGGGGCTCGGGCACTGAAGCTTTCTTT.

The rearrangement links TRBV6-5 to TRBJ1-1; the D gene is possibly TRBD1 (6 bases). V lost 8 bases to trimming and J lost 1 base, with 11 bases between them. Looked up from germline, CDR1 is MNHEY and CDR2 is SVGAGI. This CDR3 is 13 amino acids long. The CDR3 sequence is CASGRGRNTEAFF. In nucleotides, the CDR3 is TGTGCCAGCGGCAGGGGAAGGAACACTGAAGCTTTCTTT.

The chain is built from TRBV28 and TRBJ2-1, with D unclear. The CDR3 runs to 13 residues. Germline CDR1 is MDHEN and CDR2 is SYDVKM. Trimming removed 6 bases at V and 0 bases at J, with 6 bases between. The chain's CDR3 is CASRPSSYNEQFF. The CDR3 DNA follows: TGTGCCAGCAGACCGAGCTCCTACAATGAGCAGTTCTTC. Full variable domain (outside the CDR3, taken from reference TRBV28 and TRBJ2-1): DVKVTQSSRYLVKRTGEKVFLECVQDMDHENMFWYRQDPGLGLRLIYFSYDVKMKEKGDIPEGYSVSREKKERFSLILESASTNQTSMYLCASRPSSYNEQFFGPGTRLTVL.

The V and J genes are TRBV18 and TRBJ1-5, with D maybe TRBD1 (6 bases). CDR1 is KGHSH and CDR2 is LQKENI in the germline V gene. The CDR3 runs 16 residues. V shed 3 bases and J shed 0 bases, with 12 bases lying between them. The CDR3 nucleotides read TGTGCCAGCTCACCTGTGGCAGGGGATAGCAATCAGCCCCAGCATTTT. Residues: CASSPVAGDSNQPQHF.